The text below deals with one TCR beta chain. The antigen is undetermined. It was with a sample-barcoded 5' primer and a J-beta primer mix that a second PCR of roughly 7 to 12 cycles was run. TCRdb independently ran MiXCR on the 5' RACE reads; one entry per CDR3 protein. This table holds about 560,000 distinct CDR3 sequences, roughly a quarter found once. The data originate from a study of blood T cells in healthy people across ages. Whole-study findings and limits: For the donors, CMV status was unknown and possibly confounded expanded clonotype changes.

Per sample, a minimum of 6 million PBMCs were isolated. V lost 4 bases and J lost 5, with 9 bases in between. The CDR3 has 12 amino acids. Germline values: CDR1 SGHDT, CDR2 YYEEEE. The same sample was also used in a study of T cells of mothers and their children. This second report adds: RNA was extracted, and all of it went into cDNA synthesis at about 1.4 ug per 15 ul.

This chain joins TRBV5-6 and TRBJ1-2; perhaps TRBD1 as D (6 bases). This clonotype was sampled from a boy under 10 years old in good health. The sample was blood. The CDR3 region has the DNA TGTGCCAGCAGCACCGGACAGTATGGCTACACCTTC. Amino acids: CASSTGQYGYTF. The full variable domain, completed using reference TRBV5-6 and TRBJ1-2, is DAGVTQSPTHLIKTRGQQVTLRCSPKSGHDTVSWYQQALGQGPQFIFQYYEEEERQRGNFPDRFSGHQFPNYSSELNVNALLLGDSALYLCASSTGQYGYTFGSGTRLTVV.